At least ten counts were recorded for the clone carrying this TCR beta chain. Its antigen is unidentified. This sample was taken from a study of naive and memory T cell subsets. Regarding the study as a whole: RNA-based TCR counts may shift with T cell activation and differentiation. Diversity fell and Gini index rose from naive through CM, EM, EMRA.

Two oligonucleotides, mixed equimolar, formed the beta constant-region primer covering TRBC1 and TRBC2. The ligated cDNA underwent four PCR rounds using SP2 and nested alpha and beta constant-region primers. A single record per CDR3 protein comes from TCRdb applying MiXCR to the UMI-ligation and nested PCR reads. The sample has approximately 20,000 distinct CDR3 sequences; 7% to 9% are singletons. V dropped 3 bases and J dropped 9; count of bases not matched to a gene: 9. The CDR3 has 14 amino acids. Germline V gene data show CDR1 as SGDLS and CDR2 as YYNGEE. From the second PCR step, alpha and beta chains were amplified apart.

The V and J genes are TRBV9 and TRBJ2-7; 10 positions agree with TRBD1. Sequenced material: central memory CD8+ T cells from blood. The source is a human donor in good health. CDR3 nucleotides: TGTGCCAGCAGCGCGGGACAGGGGCCGTCCGGGCAGTACTTC. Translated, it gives CASSAGQGPSGQYF.